These 16 T cell receptor beta chains share one sample of origin, sequenced in a study of CD4+ T cells in melanoma. The protocol was immunoSEQ multiplex PCR, while the TCRdb copy is restricted to in-frame clones and leaves out a portion. The sample shows 110,000 to 150,000 clones, 92% of them seen only once. These receptors all come from a human donor with melanoma.

The chain is built from TRBV29-1 and TRBJ1-2; TRBD1 matches 10 bases. Per the germline V gene, CDR1 is SQVTM and CDR2 is ANQGSEA. CDR3 length equals 14 residues. V dropped 7 bases and J dropped 8; count of bases not matched to a gene: 13. CDR3 nucleotide sequence: TGCAGCGCTGGGGCCGGGACAGGGGAGAGGGGCTACACCTTC. This gives the protein CSAGAGTGERGYTF.

The chain employs TRBV6-5 and TRBJ2-1; the match to TRBD2 covers 10 bases. In germline, CDR1 is MNHEY, CDR2 SVGAGI. The CDR3 runs to 14 residues. V shed 8 bases and J 5 bases; nucleotides not matched to a gene: 6. The CDR3 reads CASHSGGPNNEQFF. CDR3 coding DNA: TGTGCCAGCCATAGCGGGGGGCCAAACAATGAGCAGTTCTTC.

CDR3 residues: CASSPLGTGATNEKLFF. The CDR3 nucleotides are TGTGCCAGCTCACCACTAGGGACCGGTGCAACTAATGAAAAACTGTTTTTT. This chain links TRBV18 with TRBJ1-4, with a possible D match to TRBD1 (5 bases). V was trimmed by 1 base and J by 0 bases, leaving 12 bases between them. Germline CDR1 is KGHSH and CDR2 is LQKENI. This CDR3 is 17 amino acids long.

The chain carries TRBV19 and TRBJ2-2; D ambiguous. V shed 11 bases and J shed 1 base, with 14 bases lying between them. CDR1 and CDR2 from the germline V gene are LNHDA and SQIVND (reference sequence). CDR3 length: 14 residues. The CDR3 sequence is CACSRSVNTGELFF. In DNA form, the CDR3 reads TGTGCCTGTTCTCGGTCAGTGAACACCGGGGAGCTGTTTTTT.

The V and J genes are TRBV20-1 and TRBJ1-6, with D tentatively TRBD1 (5 bases). This CDR3 spans 11 amino acids. The germline gives CDR1 DFQATT, CDR2 SNEGSKA (reference sequence). Trimming stripped 6 bases from V and 9 bases from J, with 9 bases between. CDR3 in DNA: TGCAGTGCGGGGCAGGGTTCACCCCTCCACTTT. As protein: CSAGQGSPLHF.

V is TRBV7-2 and J is TRBJ1-5, with D hard to call. This CDR3 spans 16 amino acids. CDR1 and CDR2 from the germline V gene are SGHTA and FQGNSA. V shed 4 bases and J shed 2 bases, with 15 bases lying between them. CDR3 in DNA: TGTGCCAGCAGCTCGGGCGGCGGGAGGGGCAATCAGCCCCAGCATTTT. Translation gives CASSSGGGRGNQPQHF.

The chain recombines TRBV7-9 with TRBJ1-4, with D tentatively TRBD1 (5 bases). Trimming stripped 0 bases from V and 8 bases from J, with 13 bases between. Germline assignment: CDR1 SEHNR and CDR2 FQNEAQ (reference sequence). The CDR3 has 15 residues. The CDR3 sequence is CASSLARQGEEKLFF. The CDR3 nucleotides are TGTGCCAGCAGCTTAGCCAGGCAGGGTGAGGAAAAACTGTTTTTT.

J is TRBJ1-1 and V is TRBV21-1; the D call of TRBD1 is as the table states it, not checked on the DNA. TRBV21-1 is listed as a pseudogene. The CDR3 is 16 residues long. CDR3: CASSKVSGQGWGEAFF. CDR3 in DNA: TGTGCCAGCAGCAAAGTATCCGGACAGGGATGGGGCGAAGCTTTCTTT.

V gene TRBV5-4 combines with J gene TRBJ1-2, with 9 bases aligning to TRBD1. This CDR3 spans 15 amino acids. From germline, CDR1 is SGHNT and CDR2 YYREEE (reference sequence). Trimming removed 3 bases from V and 8 bases from J; junction bases left unmatched: 11. CDR3: CASSSLGTGLLGYTF. In DNA, the CDR3 is TGTGCCAGCAGCTCCCTGGGGACAGGGCTTTTGGGCTACACCTTC.

This chain joins TRBV30 and TRBJ1-3, with D unclear. This CDR3 has 12 amino acids. CDR1 is GTSNPN, CDR2 SVGIG, per germline (reference sequence). The V end was cut by 4 bases, the J end by 9 bases, with 13 bases between. This CDR3 reads CAWTGLRSTIYF. CDR3 nucleotides: TGTGCCTGGACGGGGTTGAGGAGCACCATATATTTT.

This clone came up once. This sequence joins TRBV6-1 and TRBJ1-2; D is unresolved. Trimming cost V 8 bases and J 6 bases, with 22 bases left between them. Germline CDR1 and CDR2: MNHNS and SASEGT. There are 15 residues in the CDR3. The CDR3 protein is CASGPLAQRFDGYTF. The CDR3 DNA sequence: TGTGCCAGCGGACCGTTGGCCCAGAGGTTTGATGGCTACACCTTC.

This clone appeared a single time. This chain joins TRBV7-8 and TRBJ2-3, with 7 bases matching TRBD1. The CDR3 runs to 14 residues. Germline lookup yields CDR1 SGHVS and CDR2 FQNEAQ. With V trimmed by 5 bases and J by 2 bases, 4 bases remained unmatched. In DNA form, the CDR3 reads TGTGCCAGCAGCCGAACAGGGGACACAGATACGCAGTATTTT. This encodes CASSRTGDTDTQYF.

The chain combines TRBV2 with TRBJ2-1; possibly TRBD2 for D (5 bases). V was shortened by 4 bases and J by 7 bases, with 8 bases between the two germline ends. Germline CDR1 and CDR2: SNHLY and FYNNEI. The CDR3 contains 12 residues. CDR3 DNA: TGTGCCAGCAGTGCGCGCGGGAATGAGCAGTTCTTC. It is translated as CASSARGNEQFF.

The chain has TRBV6-1 and TRBJ2-7; TRBD1 matches 7 bases. From germline, CDR1 is MNHNS and CDR2 SASEGT. This CDR3 is 14 amino acids long. Trimming cost V 10 bases and J 2 bases; bases outside gene matches: 11. The CDR3 here is CATESGTAPYEQYF. In nucleotides, the CDR3 is TGTGCCACAGAGTCCGGGACAGCACCCTACGAGCAGTACTTC.

The chain employs TRBV2 and TRBJ2-5; D ambiguous. This CDR3 spans 14 amino acids. From germline, CDR1 is SNHLY and CDR2 FYNNEI. The V end lost 7 bases, the J end lost 5 bases, and 17 bases lay between the germline ends. The CDR3 protein is CASKGRGVGETQYF. The CDR3 bases are TGTGCCAGCAAAGGTCGCGGAGTGGGTGAGACCCAGTACTTC.

V is TRBV19 and J is TRBJ1-6; D is uncertain. This CDR3 has 13 residues. Trimming cost V 6 bases and J 7 bases, with 10 bases left between them. Germline V lookup: CDR1 LNHDA, CDR2 SQIVND (reference sequence). Written as DNA, the CDR3 is TGTGCCAGTAGGAATACGGGGAATTCACCCCTCCACTTT. Amino acids: CASRNTGNSPLHF.